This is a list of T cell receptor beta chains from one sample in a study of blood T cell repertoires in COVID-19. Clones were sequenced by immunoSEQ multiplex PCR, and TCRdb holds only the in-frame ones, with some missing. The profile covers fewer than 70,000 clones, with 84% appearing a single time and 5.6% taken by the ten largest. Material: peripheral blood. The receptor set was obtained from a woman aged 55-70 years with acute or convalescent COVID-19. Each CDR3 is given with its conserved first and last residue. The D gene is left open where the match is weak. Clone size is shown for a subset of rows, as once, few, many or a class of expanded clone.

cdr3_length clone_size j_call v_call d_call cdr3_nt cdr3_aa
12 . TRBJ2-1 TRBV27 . TGTGCCAGCAGTTTAAGCAACAATGAGCAGTTCTTC CASSLSNNEQFF
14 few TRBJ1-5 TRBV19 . TGTGCCAGTAGTATTGCACAGGGTGGGGAGCCCCAGCATTTT CASSIAQGGEPQHF
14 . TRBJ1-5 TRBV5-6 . TGTGCCAGCAGCTTGGGAGCATCCCCCCAGCCCCAGCATTTT CASSLGASPQPQHF
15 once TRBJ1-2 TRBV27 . TGTGCCAGCAGAACCCCCCAGGTTCAGGGCTATGGCTACACCTTC CASRTPQVQGYGYTF
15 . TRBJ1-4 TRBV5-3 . TGTGCCAGAAGCTCGATCGACAGCACTCTTGAAAAACTGTTTTTT CARSSIDSTLEKLFF
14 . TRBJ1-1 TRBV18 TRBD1 TGTGCCAGCTCACCACGACAGGGGAACACTGAAGCTTTCTTT CASSPRQGNTEAFF
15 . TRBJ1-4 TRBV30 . TGTGCCTGGAGTGGGGTTGGGGGCCGAGGTGAAAAACTGTTTTTT CAWSGVGGRGEKLFF
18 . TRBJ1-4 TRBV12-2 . TGTGCAAGTCGCTTAGAAGACAGAACGGGTGCAACTAATGAAAAACTGTTTTTT CASRLEDRTGATNEKLFF
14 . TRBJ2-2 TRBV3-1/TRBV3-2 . TGTGCCAGCAGCCAGGGGAGCGACACCGGGGAGCTGTTTTTT CASSQGSDTGELFF
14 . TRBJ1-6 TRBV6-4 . TGTGCCAGCAGTGAGACAGGTTTCGATTCACCCCTCCACTTT CASSETGFDSPLHF
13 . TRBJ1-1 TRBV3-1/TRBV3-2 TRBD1 TGTGCCAGCAGCCTGACAGGGGGTACTGAAGCTTTCTTT CASSLTGGTEAFF
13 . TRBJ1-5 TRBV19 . TGTGCCAGTAGTAGGACAGACAATCAGCCCCAGCATTTT CASSRTDNQPQHF
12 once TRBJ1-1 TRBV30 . TGTGCCTGGAGTGTACGGAGGGGAGAGGCTTTCTTT CAWSVRRGEAFF
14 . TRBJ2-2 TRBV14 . TGTGCCAGCAGCCAAGATAGCGGTGCCGGGGAGCTGTTTTTT CASSQDSGAGELFF
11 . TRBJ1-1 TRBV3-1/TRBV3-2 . TGTGCCAGCAGCCAAGAAATTGTTACTTTCTTT CASSQEIVTFF
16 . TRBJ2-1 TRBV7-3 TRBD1 TGTGCCAGCAGCCGCACCGGACAGGACCTATACAATGAGCAGTTCTTC CASSRTGQDLYNEQFF
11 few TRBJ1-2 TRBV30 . TGTGCCTGGAGTTCAGGGGCTGGCTACACCTTC CAWSSGAGYTF
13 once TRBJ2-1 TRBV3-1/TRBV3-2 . TGTGCCAGCAGCCGGCAGAGGTACAATGAGCAGTTCTTC CASSRQRYNEQFF
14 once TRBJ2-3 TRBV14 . TGTGCCAGCAGCCAAGATTTGTACACAGATACGCAGTATTTT CASSQDLYTDTQYF
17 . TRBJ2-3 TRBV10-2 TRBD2 TGCGCCAGCAGTGAGTCGAAACTAGCGGGGAGCACAGATACGCAGTATTTT CASSESKLAGSTDTQYF
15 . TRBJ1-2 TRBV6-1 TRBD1 TGTGCCAGCAGTGAAAGGACAGGGTCTTACTATGGCTACACCTTC CASSERTGSYYGYTF
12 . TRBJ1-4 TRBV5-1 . TGCGCCAGCACCACCGGTAATGAAAAACTGTTTTTT CASTTGNEKLFF
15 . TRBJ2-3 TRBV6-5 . TGTGCCAGCAGCCGAAGGAGAGGGAAAACAGATACGCAGTATTTT CASSRRRGKTDTQYF
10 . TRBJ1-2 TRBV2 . TGTGCCAGCAGTGGGGGGGACGCCCATTTC CASSGGDAHF
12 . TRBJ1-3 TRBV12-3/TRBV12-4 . TGTGCCGGAGCAGGGTCGGCAAACACCATATATTTT CAGAGSANTIYF
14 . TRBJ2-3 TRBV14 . TGTGCCAGCAGCCAAGAGGCGGGTACAGATACGCAGTATTTT CASSQEAGTDTQYF
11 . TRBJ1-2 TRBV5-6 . TGTGCCAGCAGCTTGATTGGCAGCTACACCTTC CASSLIGSYTF
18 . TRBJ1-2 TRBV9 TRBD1 TGTGCCAGCAGCGATACCGGGACAGGGGGCGTCGTTGCCTATGGCTACACCTTC CASSDTGTGGVVAYGYTF
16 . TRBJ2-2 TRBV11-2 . TGTGCCAGCACCGTGGTCGGAGGGGGCAACACCGGGGAGCTGTTTTTT CASTVVGGGNTGELFF
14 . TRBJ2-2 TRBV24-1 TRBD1 TGTGCCACCAGTGGCAGGGGGCGTACCGGGGAGCTGTTTTTT CATSGRGRTGELFF
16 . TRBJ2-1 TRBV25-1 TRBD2 TGTGCCAGCAGTGGGTCGTCGGGGGGGTCTCGCAATGAGCAGTTCTTC CASSGSSGGSRNEQFF
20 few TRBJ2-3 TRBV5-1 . TGCGCCAGCAGCTTGGACGGTTGGGAAAGTTGGGGAGTAAACACAGATACGCAGTATTTT CASSLDGWESWGVNTDTQYF